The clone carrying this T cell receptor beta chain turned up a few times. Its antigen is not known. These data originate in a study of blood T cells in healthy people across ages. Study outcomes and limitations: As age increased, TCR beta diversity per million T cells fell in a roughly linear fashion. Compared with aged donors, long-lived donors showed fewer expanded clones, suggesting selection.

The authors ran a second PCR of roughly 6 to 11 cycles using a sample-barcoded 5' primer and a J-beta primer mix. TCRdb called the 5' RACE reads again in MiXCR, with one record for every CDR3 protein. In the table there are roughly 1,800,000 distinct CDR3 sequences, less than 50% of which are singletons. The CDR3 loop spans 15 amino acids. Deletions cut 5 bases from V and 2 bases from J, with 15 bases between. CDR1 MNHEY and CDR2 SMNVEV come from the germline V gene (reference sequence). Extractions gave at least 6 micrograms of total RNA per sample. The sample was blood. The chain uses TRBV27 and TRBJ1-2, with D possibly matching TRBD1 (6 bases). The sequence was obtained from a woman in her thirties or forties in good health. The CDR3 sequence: CASSTNRDLNYGYTF. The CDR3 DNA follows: TGTGCCAGCAGTACAAACAGGGACTTGAACTATGGCTACACCTTC.